The rows below give T cell receptor beta chains drawn from one sample of a study of T cell clonotyping in hematopoietic cell transplantation. TCRdb's table, derived via immunoSEQ multiplex PCR, lists solely in-frame clones and lacks some. The sample has 60,000 to 75,000 clones; 94% are singletons. Sequencing used peripheral blood mononuclear cells. All receptors derive from a man between 50 and 59 years old in good health. Some clones in this sample may be carry-over from other donors' samples. The conserved cysteine and the conserved F or W are not part of the CDR3 here. Fields, in order: D gene, V gene, J gene, CDR3 protein. The D gene is left open where the match is weak.

.	TRBV7-9	TRBJ1-4	ASSFSREKLF
.	TRBV6-1	TRBJ2-5	ASSSKDRETQY
.	TRBV18	TRBJ2-7	ASSTPGRAYEQY
.	TRBV6-1	TRBJ1-5	ASAGNQPQH
.	TRBV23-1	TRBJ2-7	ASSQPWGGWYEQY
.	TRBV7-9	TRBJ1-6	ASSSRHGNSPLH
.	TRBV28	TRBJ2-1	ASNSNRRRKF
TRBD2	TRBV19	TRBJ2-7	ASSIPGGEQY
.	TRBV9	TRBJ2-5	ASSRLGNSQETQY
.	TRBV7-9	TRBJ1-1	ASSLQGDTEAF
.	TRBV28	TRBJ1-5	ASSLRGGQPQH
TRBD1	TRBV10-3	TRBJ1-5	AIGTGGNPQPQH
.	TRBV2	TRBJ2-7	ASSEEGQRSSYEQY
TRBD2	TRBV19	TRBJ2-7	ASSIGLAGVVYEQY
.	TRBV27	TRBJ2-7	ASSLSPSAVEQY
.	TRBV6-1	TRBJ1-2	ATGTDWDGYT
.	TRBV6-6	TRBJ1-1	ASSYYEGNTEAF
.	TRBV28	TRBJ2-2	ASKLSGGELF
.	TRBV5-1	TRBJ1-2	ASSLAGSDYGYT
TRBD1	TRBV2	TRBJ2-2	ASRGSGTATTPTPGELF
.	TRBV28	TRBJ1-2	ASYQQRHGYT
TRBD1	TRBV27	TRBJ2-7	ASGTGFYEQY
.	TRBV5-1	TRBJ2-7	ASSLGWDFGYEQY
TRBD2	TRBV6-5	TRBJ2-7	ASSQGLAGYEQY
.	TRBV7-2	TRBJ1-6	ASSLGAYNSPLH
TRBD2	TRBV28	TRBJ2-3	ASSSPASGTTDTQY
.	TRBV19	TRBJ2-5	ASSIDPGPQY
TRBD1	TRBV19	TRBJ2-7	ASSSRDRGFHEQY
.	TRBV7-2	TRBJ2-1	ASSSKSQVTGQF
.	TRBV13	TRBJ2-7	ASSLGSGEQY
TRBD1	TRBV28	TRBJ1-5	ASSSQGQPQH
.	TRBV9	TRBJ2-3	ASSGLPGTQY
TRBD1	TRBV15	TRBJ1-1	ATSRDMHFDRVNTEAF
.	TRBV9	TRBJ2-2	ASSVWAGELF
.	TRBV4-2	TRBJ2-3	ASSQGGEGTDSQY
TRBD2	TRBV6-4	TRBJ2-3	ASSVRGVGFTDTQY
TRBD1	TRBV4-1	TRBJ1-6	ASSQNRGRDSPLH
.	TRBV5-4	TRBJ2-7	ASSPLGDYEQY
TRBD1	TRBV9	TRBJ1-2	ASSVTRDSPGNGYT
TRBD1	TRBV4-3	TRBJ1-2	ASSQEDRGGGGYT
TRBD1	TRBV5-1	TRBJ1-1	ASSPGTGADTEAF
.	TRBV28	TRBJ1-4	ASSLNRINEKLF
.	TRBV7-9	TRBJ2-3	ASSLIDQGPSRTQY
.	TRBV28	TRBJ2-1	ASSLRLSEQF
TRBD2	TRBV6-5	TRBJ2-2	ASSLSGGDVGELF
.	TRBV18	TRBJ2-5	ASSLTRPKETQY
.	TRBV6-5	TRBJ1-1	ASSYGWDAEAF
TRBD2	TRBV14	TRBJ2-1	ASSPDTSGSYNEQF
.	TRBV25-1	TRBJ2-7	ASSVGGVLSYEQY
.	TRBV29-1	TRBJ1-1	SVPSSEGNAF
.	TRBV28	TRBJ2-7	ASSLTYEQY
TRBD1	TRBV4-1	TRBJ1-5	ASSPPAGTGVQPQH
TRBD1	TRBV14	TRBJ2-5	ASSQYGTGVYSETQY
TRBD1	TRBV2	TRBJ1-5	ASTRDRSQPQH
.	TRBV6-1	TRBJ2-7	ASSADRTYEQY
TRBD1	TRBV7-9	TRBJ1-2	ASSFRTGGDGGYT
TRBD2	TRBV28	TRBJ2-7	ASSFPGRDLSYEQY
TRBD2	TRBV28	TRBJ2-7	ASSPGLGEGYEQY
.	TRBV10-3	TRBJ1-2	AISAVKVNYGYT
.	TRBV6-5	TRBJ2-7	ASSYGGSREPYEQY